The present TCR beta chain was sequenced within a study of early T cells in non-severe SARS-CoV-2 infection (TCRdb year 2021). Looking at the study overall: Bulk RNA from unsorted whole blood was used for TCR sequencing, so alpha and beta chains could not be paired.

The library relied on 5' RACE. The listed sequencing device is NextSeq 500. Unique molecular identifiers were attached to individual cDNA molecules in the TCR library protocol so that sequencing error and PCR bias could be corrected. TCR alpha and beta chains were both sequenced, and the abundances of alpha and beta sequences in each sample were closely correlated with each other. Concerning the study's data processing: Decombinator V4 was used to annotate TCR sequences for V gene, J gene and CDR3. TCRs were defined as expanded if a significant change between any two time points was detected under a Poisson model with p below 0.0001. Abundances of TCRs were expressed as counts per million after normalisation to the total number of TCRs sequenced in each sample. MAIT TCRs were defined by TRAV1-2 paired with TRAJ12, TRAJ20 or TRAJ33, and iNKT TCRs by TRAV10 paired with TRAJ18. VDJdb, accessed on 1 November 2021, was searched for TCRs annotated for CMV, EBV and SARS-CoV-2, and TCRs annotated for more than one antigen were excluded. TCRdb ran its own pipeline on the public reads, namely fastp trimming at Q25 and MiXCR clone calling, and kept in-frame beta chains. Every CDR3 protein is listed once, alongside the most common genes and DNA of its rows. The V and J calls reflect TCRdb's pipeline rather than the authors' work. The sample records tens of thousands of distinct CDR3 sequences, more than 4% of which are singletons. About 3.9% of the sample goes to the ten largest clones.

Study-wide findings and limitations: VDJdb matching was skewed toward anti-spike CD8 responses and likely underestimated virus-specific expansions by missing private and CD4 specificities.

This clonotype was seen at least ten times. Its recognized antigen is unknown. No qualities accompany the bases; no much larger clone lies one base away. Set within a cohort of healthcare workers in London, UK, this nested case-control study involved weekly PCR testing of nasopharyngeal swabs along with blood sampling. Healthcare workers were enrolled in the week of the UK lockdown, from 23 to 31 March 2020, and were followed every week for up to about 15 weeks. Deletion took 7 bases off V and 3 bases off J, with a span of 7 bases between the germline ends. The CDR1 and CDR2 encoded by the germline V gene are MNHEY and SVGEGT. The CDR3, cysteine through phenylalanine, is 11 amino acids long. The retained sequence is limited to the CDR3, 33 bases, with the frame set at the first base.

Sample: whole blood. This clonotype was sampled from an adult who was a healthcare worker with PCR-confirmed SARS-CoV-2 infection or an uninfected control (not recorded which). The rearranged chain carries TRBV6-2 or TRBV6-3 and TRBJ2-7; no confident D gene assignment can be made. At the DNA level, the sequence is TGTGCCAGCATTGGCAGCTACGAGCAGTACTTC. It specifies CASIGSYEQYF.